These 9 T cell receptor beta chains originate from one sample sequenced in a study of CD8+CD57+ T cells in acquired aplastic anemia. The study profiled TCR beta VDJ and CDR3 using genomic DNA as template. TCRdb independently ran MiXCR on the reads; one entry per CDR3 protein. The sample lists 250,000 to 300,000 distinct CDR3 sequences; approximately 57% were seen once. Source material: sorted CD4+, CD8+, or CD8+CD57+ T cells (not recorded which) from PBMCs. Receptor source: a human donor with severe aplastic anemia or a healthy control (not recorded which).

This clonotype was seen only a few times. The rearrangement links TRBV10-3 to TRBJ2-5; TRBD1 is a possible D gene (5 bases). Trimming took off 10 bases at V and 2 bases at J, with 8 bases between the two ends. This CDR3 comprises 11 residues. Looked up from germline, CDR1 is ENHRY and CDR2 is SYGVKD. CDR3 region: CATGMQETQYF. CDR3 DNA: TGTGCCACAGGGATGCAAGAGACCCAGTACTTC.

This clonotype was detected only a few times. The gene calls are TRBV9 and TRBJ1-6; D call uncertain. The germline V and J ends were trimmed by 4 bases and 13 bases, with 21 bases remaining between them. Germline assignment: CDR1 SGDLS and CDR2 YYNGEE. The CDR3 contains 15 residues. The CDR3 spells CASSLSGSWLEPLHF. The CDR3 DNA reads TGTGCCAGCAGCCTTAGTGGCAGTTGGTTGGAGCCCCTCCACTTT. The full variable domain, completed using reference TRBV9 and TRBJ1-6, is DSGVTQTPKHLITATGQRVTLRCSPRSGDLSVYWYQQSLDQGLQFLIQYYNGEERAKGNILERFSAQQFPDLHSELNLSSLELGDSALYFCASSLSGSWLEPLHFGNGTRLTVT.

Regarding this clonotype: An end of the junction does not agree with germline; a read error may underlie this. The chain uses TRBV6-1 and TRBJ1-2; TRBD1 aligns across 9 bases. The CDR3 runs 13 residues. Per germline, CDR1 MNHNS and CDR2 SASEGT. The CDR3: CASSEFWDRESNF. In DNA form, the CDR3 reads TGTGCCAGCAGTGAATTTTGGGACAGGGAATCCAACTTC.

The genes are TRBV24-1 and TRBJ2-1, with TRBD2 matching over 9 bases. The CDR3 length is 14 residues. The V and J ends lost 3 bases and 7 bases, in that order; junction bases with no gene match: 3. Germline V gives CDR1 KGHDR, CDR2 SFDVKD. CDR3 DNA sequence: TGTGCCACCAGTGATCCCGGACTAGCGAATGAGCAGTTCTTC. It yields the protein CATSDPGLANEQFF.

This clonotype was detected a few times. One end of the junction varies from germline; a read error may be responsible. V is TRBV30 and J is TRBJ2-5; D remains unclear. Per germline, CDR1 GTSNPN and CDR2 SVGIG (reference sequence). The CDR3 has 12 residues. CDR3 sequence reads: CAWTDYQEAQYF. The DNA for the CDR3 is TGTGCCTGGACAGATTACCAAGAGGCCCAGTACTTC. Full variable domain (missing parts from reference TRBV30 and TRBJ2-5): SQTIHQWPATLVQPVGSPLSLECTVEGTSNPNLYWYRQAAGRGLQLLFYSVGIGQISSEVPQNLSASRPQDRQFILSSKKLLLSDSGFYLCAWTDYQEAQYFGPGTRLLVL.

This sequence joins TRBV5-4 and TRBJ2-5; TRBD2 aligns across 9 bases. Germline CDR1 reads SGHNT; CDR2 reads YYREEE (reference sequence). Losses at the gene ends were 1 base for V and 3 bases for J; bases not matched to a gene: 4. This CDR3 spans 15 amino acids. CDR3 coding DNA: TGTGCCAGCAGCTTGCGGTCTAGCGGGAAAGAGACCCAGTACTTC. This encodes CASSLRSSGKETQYF.

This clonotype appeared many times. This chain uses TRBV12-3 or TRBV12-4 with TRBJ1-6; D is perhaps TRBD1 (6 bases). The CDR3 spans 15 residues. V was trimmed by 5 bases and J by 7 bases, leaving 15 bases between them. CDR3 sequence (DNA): TGTGCCAGCAGTCCTTCCGGACAGCACAATTCACCCCTCCACTTT. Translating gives CASSPSGQHNSPLHF.

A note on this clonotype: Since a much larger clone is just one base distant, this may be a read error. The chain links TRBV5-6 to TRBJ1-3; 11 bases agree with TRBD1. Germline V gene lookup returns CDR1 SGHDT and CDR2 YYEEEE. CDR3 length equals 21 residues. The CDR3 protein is CASSFGTPGQGDRVSGNTTYF. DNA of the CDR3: TGTGCCAGCAGCTTTGGGACCCCGGGACAGGGGGACAGAGTCTCTGGAAACACCACATATTTT.

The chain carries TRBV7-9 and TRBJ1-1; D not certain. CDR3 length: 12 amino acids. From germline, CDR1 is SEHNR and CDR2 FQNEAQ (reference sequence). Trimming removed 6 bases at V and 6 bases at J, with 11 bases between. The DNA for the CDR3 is TGTGCCAGCAGTACCGGGGTCCCTGAAGCTTTCTTT. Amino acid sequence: CASSTGVPEAFF.